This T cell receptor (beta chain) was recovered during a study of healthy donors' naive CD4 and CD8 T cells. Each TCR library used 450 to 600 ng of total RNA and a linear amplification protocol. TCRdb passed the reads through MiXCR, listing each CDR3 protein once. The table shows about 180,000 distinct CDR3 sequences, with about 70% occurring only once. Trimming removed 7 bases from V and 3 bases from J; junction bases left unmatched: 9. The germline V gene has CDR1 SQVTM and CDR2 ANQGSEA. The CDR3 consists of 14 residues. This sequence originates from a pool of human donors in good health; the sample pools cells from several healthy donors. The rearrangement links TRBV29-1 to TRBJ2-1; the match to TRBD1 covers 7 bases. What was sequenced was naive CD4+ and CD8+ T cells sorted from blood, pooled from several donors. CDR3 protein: CSGTRDRLYNEQFF. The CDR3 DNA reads TGCAGCGGAACCCGGGACAGACTCTACAATGAGCAGTTCTTC.